A selection of T cell receptor beta chains follows, all from one sample in a study of blood T cells in healthy people across ages. TCRdb fed the 5' RACE reads into MiXCR, producing one record per CDR3 protein. Here the sample spans some 1,000,000 distinct CDR3 sequences, less than 25% being singletons. The sample also formed part of further work on T cells of mothers and their children.

The sample comprised blood. These receptor sequences come from a girl under 10 years old in good health. Each CDR3 is given with its conserved first and last residue. Fields, in order: D gene, J gene, clone size, V gene, CDR3 protein, CDR3 DNA. The D gene is left open where the match is weak. Clone size is given for some rows only: seen once, a few or many times, or a class if the clone is expanded.

d_call: .
j_call: TRBJ2-5
clone_size: .
v_call: TRBV11-2
cdr3_aa: CASRHPGTRQETQYF
cdr3_nt: TGTGCCAGCAGACACCCCGGGACTCGACAAGAGACCCAGTACTTC

d_call: TRBD1
j_call: TRBJ1-1
clone_size: .
v_call: TRBV9
cdr3_aa: CASSPRTGVIGNTEAFF
cdr3_nt: TGTGCCAGCAGCCCCAGGACAGGGGTGATCGGGAACACTGAAGCTTTCTTT

d_call: TRBD2
j_call: TRBJ2-7
clone_size: .
v_call: TRBV4-1
cdr3_aa: CASSQVDAGDEQYF
cdr3_nt: TGCGCCAGCAGCCAAGTAGACGCGGGAGACGAGCAGTACTTC

d_call: TRBD1
j_call: TRBJ2-2
clone_size: few
v_call: TRBV29-1
cdr3_aa: CSIGTGGELFF
cdr3_nt: TGCAGCATCGGGACAGGAGGGGAGCTGTTTTTT

d_call: .
j_call: TRBJ2-7
clone_size: few
v_call: TRBV27
cdr3_aa: CASSFSWGDEQYF
cdr3_nt: TGTGCCAGCAGTTTCTCATGGGGAGACGAGCAGTACTTC

d_call: .
j_call: TRBJ1-1
clone_size: .
v_call: TRBV10-3
cdr3_aa: CAISEGSVPEAFF
cdr3_nt: TGTGCCATCAGTGAGGGTTCTGTCCCTGAAGCTTTCTTT

d_call: .
j_call: TRBJ2-1
clone_size: .
v_call: TRBV6-6
cdr3_aa: CASSYVLAYNKQFF
cdr3_nt: TGTGCCAGCAGTTACGTTCTGGCCTACAATAAGCAGTTCTTC

d_call: .
j_call: TRBJ2-7
clone_size: .
v_call: TRBV20-1
cdr3_aa: CSAWSITEDPYEQYF
cdr3_nt: TGCAGTGCCTGGAGTATAACGGAGGATCCCTACGAGCAGTACTTC

d_call: .
j_call: TRBJ2-7
clone_size: .
v_call: TRBV6-2/TRBV6-3
cdr3_aa: CASSMDYEQYF
cdr3_nt: TGTGCCAGCAGCATGGACTACGAGCAGTACTTC

d_call: .
j_call: TRBJ2-5
clone_size: many
v_call: TRBV9
cdr3_aa: CASSVSSAQETQYF
cdr3_nt: TGTGCCAGCAGCGTCAGTAGCGCTCAAGAGACCCAGTACTTC

d_call: TRBD2
j_call: TRBJ2-4
clone_size: .
v_call: TRBV12-3/TRBV12-4
cdr3_aa: CASSLKRESVQYF
cdr3_nt: TGTGCCAGCAGTTTAAAGCGGGAGAGTGTTCAGTACTTC

d_call: .
j_call: TRBJ2-5
clone_size: .
v_call: TRBV7-9
cdr3_aa: CASSFYPGTRKETQYF
cdr3_nt: TGTGCCAGCAGCTTCTATCCCGGGACACGAAAAGAGACCCAGTACTTC

d_call: TRBD2
j_call: TRBJ2-7
clone_size: .
v_call: TRBV10-3
cdr3_aa: CASGGSILYEQYF
cdr3_nt: TGTGCCTCCGGGGGGTCGATACTCTACGAGCAGTACTTC

d_call: .
j_call: TRBJ1-2
clone_size: many
v_call: TRBV19
cdr3_aa: CASSDLYGYTF
cdr3_nt: TGTGCCAGTAGCGACCTCTATGGCTACACCTTC

d_call: .
j_call: TRBJ2-5
clone_size: .
v_call: TRBV5-6
cdr3_aa: CASSLDFTGETQYF
cdr3_nt: TGTGCCAGCAGCCTAGACTTCACTGGGGAGACCCAGTACTTC

d_call: .
j_call: TRBJ2-5
clone_size: .
v_call: TRBV7-2
cdr3_aa: CASSLRRAGSETQYF
cdr3_nt: TGTGCTAGCAGCTTAAGGAGGGCGGGTAGTGAGACCCAGTACTTC

d_call: TRBD1
j_call: TRBJ1-3
clone_size: .
v_call: TRBV7-8
cdr3_aa: CASSKGTVGNTIYF
cdr3_nt: TGTGCCAGCAGTAAAGGGACAGTCGGAAACACCATATATTTT

d_call: .
j_call: TRBJ2-1
clone_size: few
v_call: TRBV20-1
cdr3_aa: CSARGWGSSRMLDEQFF
cdr3_nt: TGCAGTGCTAGGGGCTGGGGGTCCTCCCGAATGCTCGATGAGCAGTTCTTC

d_call: .
j_call: TRBJ2-5
clone_size: few
v_call: TRBV29-1
cdr3_aa: CSVMGGETQYF
cdr3_nt: TGCAGCGTTATGGGTGGCGAGACCCAGTACTTC

d_call: TRBD2
j_call: TRBJ2-3
clone_size: .
v_call: TRBV9
cdr3_aa: CASSVAGGGNTDTQYF
cdr3_nt: TGTGCCAGCAGCGTAGCGGGCGGGGGAAACACAGATACGCAGTATTTT

d_call: .
j_call: TRBJ2-2
clone_size: .
v_call: TRBV6-5
cdr3_aa: CASSYSLEGELFF
cdr3_nt: TGTGCCAGCAGTTACTCGTTGGAGGGGGAGCTGTTTTTT

d_call: .
j_call: TRBJ1-6
clone_size: .
v_call: TRBV24-1
cdr3_aa: CATSETGANSPLHF
cdr3_nt: TGTGCCACCAGTGAGACAGGAGCTAATTCACCCCTCCACTTT

d_call: .
j_call: TRBJ2-1
clone_size: few
v_call: TRBV6-5
cdr3_aa: CASSYWGGGFSYNEQFF
cdr3_nt: TGTGCCAGCAGTTACTGGGGTGGCGGGTTTTCCTACAATGAGCAGTTCTTC

d_call: .
j_call: TRBJ2-5
clone_size: .
v_call: TRBV4-1
cdr3_aa: CASSQGSGGGETQYF
cdr3_nt: TGCGCCAGCAGCCAAGGTAGCGGAGGTGGAGAGACCCAGTACTTC

d_call: .
j_call: TRBJ2-3
clone_size: few
v_call: TRBV20-1
cdr3_aa: CSAQEGGPADTQYF
cdr3_nt: TGCAGTGCCCAGGAGGGGGGGCCCGCAGATACGCAGTATTTT

d_call: .
j_call: TRBJ1-6
clone_size: .
v_call: TRBV6-1
cdr3_aa: CASSDAPGRGNSPLHF
cdr3_nt: TGTGCCAGCAGTGACGCCCCGGGAAGGGGTAATTCACCCCTCCACTTT

d_call: .
j_call: TRBJ2-7
clone_size: few
v_call: TRBV5-1
cdr3_aa: CASTNGHSYEQYF
cdr3_nt: TGCGCCAGCACCAACGGACACTCCTACGAGCAGTACTTC

d_call: .
j_call: TRBJ2-7
clone_size: few
v_call: TRBV7-9
cdr3_aa: CASSLDLKQYF
cdr3_nt: TGTGCCAGCAGCTTAGACCTAAAGCAGTACTTC

d_call: .
j_call: TRBJ2-7
clone_size: few
v_call: TRBV4-2
cdr3_aa: CASSQSYGGSSYEQYF
cdr3_nt: TGTGCCAGCAGCCAAAGTTATGGCGGAAGCTCCTACGAGCAGTACTTC

d_call: TRBD2
j_call: TRBJ2-2
clone_size: few
v_call: TRBV9
cdr3_aa: CATAGTRVPGELFF
cdr3_nt: TGTGCCACTGCCGGGACTAGGGTCCCCGGGGAGCTGTTTTTT

d_call: .
j_call: TRBJ2-7
clone_size: .
v_call: TRBV25-1
cdr3_aa: CASSDEPRAEICTSYEQYF
cdr3_nt: TGTGCCAGCAGTGATGAACCCCGGGCCGAAATTTGTACGTCCTACGAGCAGTACTTC

d_call: .
j_call: TRBJ1-1
clone_size: .
v_call: TRBV7-2
cdr3_aa: CASSWGRFEAFF
cdr3_nt: TGTGCCAGCAGCTGGGGACGTTTTGAAGCTTTCTTT

d_call: .
j_call: TRBJ1-3
clone_size: .
v_call: TRBV7-9
cdr3_aa: CASSAPTGPRGNTIYF
cdr3_nt: TGTGCCAGCAGCGCTCCCACAGGCCCGAGAGGAAACACCATATATTTT

d_call: TRBD2
j_call: TRBJ2-5
clone_size: few
v_call: TRBV29-1
cdr3_aa: CSLGGGGLGETQYF
cdr3_nt: TGCAGCTTGGGGGGCGGGGGGCTAGGGGAGACCCAGTACTTC

d_call: .
j_call: TRBJ1-1
clone_size: .
v_call: TRBV20-1
cdr3_aa: CSARGDLVAEAFF
cdr3_nt: TGCAGTGCTAGAGGCGACCTTGTGGCTGAAGCTTTCTTT

d_call: TRBD1
j_call: TRBJ1-3
clone_size: .
v_call: TRBV11-1
cdr3_aa: CASSSPGQGNTIYF
cdr3_nt: TGTGCCAGCAGCTCACCGGGACAGGGAAACACCATATATTTT

d_call: .
j_call: TRBJ1-5
clone_size: .
v_call: TRBV20-1
cdr3_aa: CSARVQGYQPQHF
cdr3_nt: TGCAGTGCTAGAGTTCAGGGGTATCAGCCCCAGCATTTT

d_call: TRBD2
j_call: TRBJ2-5
clone_size: .
v_call: TRBV4-2
cdr3_aa: CASSQDMRQLAGGETQYF
cdr3_nt: TGTGCCAGCAGCCAAGATATGAGACAACTAGCGGGGGGAGAGACCCAGTACTTC

d_call: .
j_call: TRBJ2-3
clone_size: .
v_call: TRBV12-5
cdr3_aa: CASGSHMFGTDTQYF
cdr3_nt: TGTGCTAGTGGTTCTCACATGTTCGGGACAGATACGCAGTATTTT

d_call: .
j_call: TRBJ2-5
clone_size: .
v_call: TRBV28
cdr3_aa: CASSLRDGEAQYF
cdr3_nt: TGTGCCAGCAGTTTAAGGGATGGAGAGGCCCAGTACTTC

d_call: TRBD2
j_call: TRBJ2-7
clone_size: .
v_call: TRBV27
cdr3_aa: CASSLGRSGGPSSYEQYF
cdr3_nt: TGTGCCAGCAGTTTAGGCCGAAGCGGGGGGCCCAGCTCCTACGAGCAGTACTTC

d_call: TRBD2
j_call: TRBJ2-4
clone_size: few
v_call: TRBV5-6
cdr3_aa: CASSLSLTSRNIQYF
cdr3_nt: TGTGCCAGCAGCTTGTCTTTGACTAGCAGAAACATTCAGTACTTC

d_call: .
j_call: TRBJ1-1
clone_size: .
v_call: TRBV14
cdr3_aa: CASSQYSGRVRATEAFF
cdr3_nt: TGTGCCAGCAGCCAATATTCGGGCCGCGTGAGGGCCACTGAAGCTTTCTTT

d_call: TRBD1
j_call: TRBJ1-2
clone_size: few
v_call: TRBV20-1
cdr3_aa: CSAGRTGLSGYTF
cdr3_nt: TGCAGTGCTGGGCGGACAGGGCTGAGTGGCTACACCTTC

d_call: .
j_call: TRBJ1-2
clone_size: few
v_call: TRBV6-6
cdr3_aa: CASSYYQSNYGYTF
cdr3_nt: TGTGCCAGCAGTTACTACCAGAGTAACTATGGCTACACCTTC

d_call: .
j_call: TRBJ2-2
clone_size: .
v_call: TRBV25-1
cdr3_aa: CASSNQALGGADTGELFF
cdr3_nt: TGTGCCAGCAGCAACCAAGCATTGGGGGGCGCCGACACCGGGGAGCTGTTTTTT

d_call: .
j_call: TRBJ2-5
clone_size: .
v_call: TRBV7-9
cdr3_aa: CASSPRDQIEETQYF
cdr3_nt: TGTGCCAGCAGCCCACGGGACCAAATCGAAGAGACCCAGTACTTC

d_call: .
j_call: TRBJ1-1
clone_size: few
v_call: TRBV12-3/TRBV12-4
cdr3_aa: CASRGLSTEAFF
cdr3_nt: TGTGCCAGCAGGGGGCTCAGCACTGAAGCTTTCTTT

d_call: TRBD2
j_call: TRBJ2-1
clone_size: few
v_call: TRBV7-9
cdr3_aa: CAEAGGPGANEQFF
cdr3_nt: TGTGCGGAAGCGGGAGGGCCGGGCGCCAATGAGCAGTTCTTC